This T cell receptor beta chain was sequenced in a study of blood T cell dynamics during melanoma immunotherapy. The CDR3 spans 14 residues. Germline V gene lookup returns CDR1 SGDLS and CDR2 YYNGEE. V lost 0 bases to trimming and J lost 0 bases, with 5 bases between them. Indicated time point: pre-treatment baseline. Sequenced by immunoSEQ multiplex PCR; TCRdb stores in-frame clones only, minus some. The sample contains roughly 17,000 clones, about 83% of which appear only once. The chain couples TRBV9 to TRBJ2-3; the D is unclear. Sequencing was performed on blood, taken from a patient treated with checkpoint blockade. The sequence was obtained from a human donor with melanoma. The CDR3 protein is CASSVGTSTDTQYF. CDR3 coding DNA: TGTGCCAGCAGCGTAGGCACTAGCACAGATACGCAGTATTTT.